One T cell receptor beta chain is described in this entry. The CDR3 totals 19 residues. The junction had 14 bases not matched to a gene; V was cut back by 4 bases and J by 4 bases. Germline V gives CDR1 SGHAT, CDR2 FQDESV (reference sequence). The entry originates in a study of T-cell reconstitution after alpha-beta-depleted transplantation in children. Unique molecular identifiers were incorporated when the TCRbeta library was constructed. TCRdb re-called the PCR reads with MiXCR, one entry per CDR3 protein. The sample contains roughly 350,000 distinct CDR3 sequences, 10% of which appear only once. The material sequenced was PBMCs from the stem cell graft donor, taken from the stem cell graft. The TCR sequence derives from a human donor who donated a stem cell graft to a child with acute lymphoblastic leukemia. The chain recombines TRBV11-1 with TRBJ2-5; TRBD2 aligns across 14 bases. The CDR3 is CASSSPRLAGGLKRETQYF. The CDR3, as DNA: TGTGCCAGCAGCTCTCCAAGACTAGCGGGAGGGCTGAAGAGAGAGACCCAGTACTTC.